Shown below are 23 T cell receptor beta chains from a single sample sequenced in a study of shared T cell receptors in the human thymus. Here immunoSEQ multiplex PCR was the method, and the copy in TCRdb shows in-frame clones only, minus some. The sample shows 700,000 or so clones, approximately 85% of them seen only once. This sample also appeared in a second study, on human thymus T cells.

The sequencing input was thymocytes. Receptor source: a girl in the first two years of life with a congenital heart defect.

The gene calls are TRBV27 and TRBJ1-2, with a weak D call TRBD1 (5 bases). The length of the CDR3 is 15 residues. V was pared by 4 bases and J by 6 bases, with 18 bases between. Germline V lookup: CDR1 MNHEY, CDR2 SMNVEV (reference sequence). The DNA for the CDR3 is TGTGCCAGCAGTTACGGGCAGGGACTTCGGGATGGCTACACCTTC. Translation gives CASSYGQGLRDGYTF.

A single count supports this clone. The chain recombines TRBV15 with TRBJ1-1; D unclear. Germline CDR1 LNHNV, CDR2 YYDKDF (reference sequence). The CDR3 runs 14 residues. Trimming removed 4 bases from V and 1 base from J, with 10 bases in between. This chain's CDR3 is CATSNREPNTEAFF. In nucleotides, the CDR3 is TGTGCCACCAGCAACCGAGAGCCGAACACTGAAGCTTTCTTT.

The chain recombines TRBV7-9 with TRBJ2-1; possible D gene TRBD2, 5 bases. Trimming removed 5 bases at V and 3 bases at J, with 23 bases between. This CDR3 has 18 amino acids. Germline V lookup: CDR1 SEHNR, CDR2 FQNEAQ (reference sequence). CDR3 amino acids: CASSIPEVGRRYYNEQFF. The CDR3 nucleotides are TGTGCCAGCAGCATCCCCGAGGTAGGCAGGAGGTACTACAATGAGCAGTTCTTC.

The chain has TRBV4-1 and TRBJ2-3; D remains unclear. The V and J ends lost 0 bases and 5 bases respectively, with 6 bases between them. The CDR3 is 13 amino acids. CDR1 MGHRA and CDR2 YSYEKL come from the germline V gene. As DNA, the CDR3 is TGCGCCAGCAGCCAAGATCCGGGAGATACGCAGTATTTT. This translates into CASSQDPGDTQYF.

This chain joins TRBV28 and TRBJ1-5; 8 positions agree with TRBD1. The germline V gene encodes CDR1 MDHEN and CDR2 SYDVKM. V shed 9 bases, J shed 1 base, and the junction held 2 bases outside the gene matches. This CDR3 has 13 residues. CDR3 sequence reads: CASRQGSNQPQHF. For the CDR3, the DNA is TGTGCCAGTAGACAGGGGAGCAATCAGCCCCAGCATTTT.

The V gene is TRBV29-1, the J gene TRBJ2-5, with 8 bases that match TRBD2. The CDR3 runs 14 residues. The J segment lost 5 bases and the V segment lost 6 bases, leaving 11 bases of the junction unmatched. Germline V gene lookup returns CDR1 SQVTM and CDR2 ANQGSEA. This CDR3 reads CSVRGRGGLETQYF. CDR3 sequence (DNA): TGCAGCGTGCGAGGTCGGGGGGGCTTGGAGACCCAGTACTTC.

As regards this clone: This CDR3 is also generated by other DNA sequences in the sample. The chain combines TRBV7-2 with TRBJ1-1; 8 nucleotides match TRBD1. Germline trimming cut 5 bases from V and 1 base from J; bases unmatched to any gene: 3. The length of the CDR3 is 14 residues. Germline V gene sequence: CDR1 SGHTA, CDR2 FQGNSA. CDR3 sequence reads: CASSPDRENTEAFF. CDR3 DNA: TGTGCCAGCAGCCCGGACAGGGAGAACACTGAAGCTTTCTTT. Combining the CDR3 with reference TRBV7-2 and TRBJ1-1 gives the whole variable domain GAGVSQSPSNKVTEKGKDVELRCDPISGHTALYWYRQSLGQGLEFLIYFQGNSAPDKSGLPSDRFSAERTGGSVSTLTIQRTQQEDSAVYLCASSPDRENTEAFFGQGTRLTVV.

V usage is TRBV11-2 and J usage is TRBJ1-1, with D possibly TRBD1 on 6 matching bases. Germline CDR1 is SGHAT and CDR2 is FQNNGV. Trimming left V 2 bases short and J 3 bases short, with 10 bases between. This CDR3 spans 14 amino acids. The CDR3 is CASSLKGGYTEAFF. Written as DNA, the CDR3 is TGTGCCAGCAGCTTAAAGGGGGGGTACACTGAAGCTTTCTTT.

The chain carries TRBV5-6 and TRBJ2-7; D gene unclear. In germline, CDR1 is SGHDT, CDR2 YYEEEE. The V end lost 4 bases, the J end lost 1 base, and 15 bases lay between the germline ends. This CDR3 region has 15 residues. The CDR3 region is CASSRKRISSYEQYF. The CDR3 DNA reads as TGTGCCAGCAGCCGGAAGCGAATTTCATCCTACGAGCAGTACTTC.

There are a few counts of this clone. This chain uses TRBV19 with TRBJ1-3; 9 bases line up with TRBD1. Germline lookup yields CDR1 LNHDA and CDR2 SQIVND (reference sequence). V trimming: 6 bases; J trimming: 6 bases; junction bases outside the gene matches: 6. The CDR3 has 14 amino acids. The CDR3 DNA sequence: TGTGCCAGTAGGAGACAGGGGGGTCAAAACACCATATATTTT. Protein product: CASRRQGGQNTIYF.

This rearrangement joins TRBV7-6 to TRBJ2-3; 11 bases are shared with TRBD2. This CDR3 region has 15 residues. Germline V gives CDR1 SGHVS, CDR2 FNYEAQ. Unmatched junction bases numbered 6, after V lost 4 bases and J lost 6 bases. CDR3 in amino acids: CASSSRSGGADTQYF. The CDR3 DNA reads TGTGCCAGCAGCTCGCGTAGCGGGGGGGCGGATACGCAGTATTTT.

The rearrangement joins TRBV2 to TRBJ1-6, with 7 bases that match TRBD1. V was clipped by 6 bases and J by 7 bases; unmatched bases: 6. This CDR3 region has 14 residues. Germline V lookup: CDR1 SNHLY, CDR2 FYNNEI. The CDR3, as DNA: TGTGCCAGCAGCTACGGGACAGAGAATTCACCCCTCCACTTT. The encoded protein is CASSYGTENSPLHF.

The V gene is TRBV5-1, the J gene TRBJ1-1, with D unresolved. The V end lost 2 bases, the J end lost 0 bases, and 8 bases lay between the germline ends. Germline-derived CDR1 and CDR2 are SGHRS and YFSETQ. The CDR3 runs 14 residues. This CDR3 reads CASSFLELNTEAFF. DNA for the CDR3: TGCGCCAGCAGCTTTCTGGAGCTGAACACTGAAGCTTTCTTT.

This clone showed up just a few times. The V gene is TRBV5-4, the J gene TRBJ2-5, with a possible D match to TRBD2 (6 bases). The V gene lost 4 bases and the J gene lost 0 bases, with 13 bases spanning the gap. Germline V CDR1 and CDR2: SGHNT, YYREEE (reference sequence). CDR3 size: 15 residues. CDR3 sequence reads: CASSTDRLDQETQYF. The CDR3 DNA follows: TGTGCCAGCAGCACCGACCGACTAGACCAAGAGACCCAGTACTTC.

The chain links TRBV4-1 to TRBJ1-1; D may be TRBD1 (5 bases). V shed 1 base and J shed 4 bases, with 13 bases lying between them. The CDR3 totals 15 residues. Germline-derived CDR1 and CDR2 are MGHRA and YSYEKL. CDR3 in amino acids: CASSQVRGGTTEAFF. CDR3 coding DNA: TGCGCCAGCAGCCAAGTCCGTGGGGGGACCACTGAAGCTTTCTTT.

The CDR3 reads CASSRALNQPQHF. CDR3 nucleotides: TGTGCCAGCAGCAGGGCCCTCAATCAGCCCCAGCATTTT. This chain connects TRBV28 to TRBJ1-5, with D possibly being TRBD1 (5 bases). This CDR3 spans 13 amino acids. Germline CDR1 and CDR2: MDHEN and SYDVKM. V lost 6 bases and J lost 3, with 9 bases in between.

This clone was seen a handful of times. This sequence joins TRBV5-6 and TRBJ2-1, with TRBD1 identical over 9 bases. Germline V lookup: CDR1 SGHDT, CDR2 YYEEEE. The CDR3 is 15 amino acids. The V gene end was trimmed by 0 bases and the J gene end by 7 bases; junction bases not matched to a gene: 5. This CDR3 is CASSLGTGTGNEQFF. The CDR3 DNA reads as TGTGCCAGCAGCTTGGGGACCGGGACAGGGAATGAGCAGTTCTTC. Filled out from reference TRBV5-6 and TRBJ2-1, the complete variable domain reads DAGVTQSPTHLIKTRGQQVTLRCSPKSGHDTVSWYQQALGQGPQFIFQYYEEEERQRGNFPDRFSGHQFPNYSSELNVNALLLGDSALYLCASSLGTGTGNEQFFGPGTRLTVL.

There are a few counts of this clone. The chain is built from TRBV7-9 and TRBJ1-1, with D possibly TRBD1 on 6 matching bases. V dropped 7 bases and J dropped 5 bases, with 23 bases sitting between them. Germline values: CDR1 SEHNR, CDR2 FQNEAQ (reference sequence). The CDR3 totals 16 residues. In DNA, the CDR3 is TGTGCCAGCACCAATTCTACCTCCAGGGGTGGGACTGAAGCTTTCTTT. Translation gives CASTNSTSRGGTEAFF.

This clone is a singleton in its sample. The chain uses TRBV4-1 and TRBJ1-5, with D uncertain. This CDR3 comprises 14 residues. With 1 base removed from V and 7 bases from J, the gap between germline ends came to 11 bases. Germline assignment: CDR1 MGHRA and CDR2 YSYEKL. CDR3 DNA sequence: TGCGCCAGCAGCCAAGGGGCTATTGGGCAGCCCCAGCATTTT. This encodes CASSQGAIGQPQHF.

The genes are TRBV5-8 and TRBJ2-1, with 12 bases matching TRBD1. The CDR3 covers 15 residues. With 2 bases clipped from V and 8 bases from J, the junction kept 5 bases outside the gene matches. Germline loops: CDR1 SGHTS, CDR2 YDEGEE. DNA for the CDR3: TGTGCCAGCAGCTTTGGGGACAGGGGGCGGGATGAGCAGTTCTTC. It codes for CASSFGDRGRDEQFF. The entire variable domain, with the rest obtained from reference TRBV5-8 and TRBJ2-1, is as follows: EAGVTQSPTHLIKTRGQQATLRCSPISGHTSVYWYQQALGLGLQFLLWYDEGEERNRGNFPPRFSGRQFPNYSSELNVNALELEDSALYLCASSFGDRGRDEQFFGPGTRLTVL.

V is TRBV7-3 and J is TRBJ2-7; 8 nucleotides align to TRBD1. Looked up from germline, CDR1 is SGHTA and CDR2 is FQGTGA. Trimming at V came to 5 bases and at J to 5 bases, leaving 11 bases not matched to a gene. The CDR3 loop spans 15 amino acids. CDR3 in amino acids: CASSPTGGWGNEQYF. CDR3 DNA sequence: TGTGCCAGCAGCCCTACAGGGGGTTGGGGTAACGAGCAGTACTTC.

CDR3 residues: CASSLGSGQGNQPQHF. The CDR3 DNA reads TGTGCCAGCAGTTTAGGATCTGGACAGGGCAATCAGCCCCAGCATTTT. V usage is TRBV28 and J usage is TRBJ1-5; 7 positions agree with TRBD1. This CDR3 region has 16 residues. The junction had 6 bases not matched to a gene; V was cut back by 2 bases and J by 2 bases. Germline V gene sequence: CDR1 MDHEN, CDR2 SYDVKM.

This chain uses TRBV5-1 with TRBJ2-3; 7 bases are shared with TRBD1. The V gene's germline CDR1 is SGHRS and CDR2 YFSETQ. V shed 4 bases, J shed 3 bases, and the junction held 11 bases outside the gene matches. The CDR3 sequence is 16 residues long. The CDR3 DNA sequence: TGCGCCAGCAGCCCCGCGACAGGGCCGACTACAGATACGCAGTATTTT. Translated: CASSPATGPTTDTQYF.